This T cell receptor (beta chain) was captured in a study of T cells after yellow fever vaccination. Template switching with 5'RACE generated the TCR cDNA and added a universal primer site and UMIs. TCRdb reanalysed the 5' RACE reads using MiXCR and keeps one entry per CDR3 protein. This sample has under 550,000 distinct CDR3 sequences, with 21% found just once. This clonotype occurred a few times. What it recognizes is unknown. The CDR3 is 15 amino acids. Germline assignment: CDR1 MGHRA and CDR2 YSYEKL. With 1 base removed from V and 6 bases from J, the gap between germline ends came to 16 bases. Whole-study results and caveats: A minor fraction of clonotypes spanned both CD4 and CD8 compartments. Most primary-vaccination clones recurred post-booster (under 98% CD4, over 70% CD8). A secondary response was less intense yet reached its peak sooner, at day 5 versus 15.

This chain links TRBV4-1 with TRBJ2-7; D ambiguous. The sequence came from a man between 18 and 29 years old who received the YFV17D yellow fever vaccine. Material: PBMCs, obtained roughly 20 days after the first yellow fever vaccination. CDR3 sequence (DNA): TGCGCCAGCAGCCAAGGGTGGGCAGTAGGGTCCGAGCAGTACTTC. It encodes CASSQGWAVGSEQYF.